This T cell receptor beta chain emerged from a study of metastatic and nonmetastatic thyroid tumors. Study in general: Peripheral blood and tumor or nodule samples from malignant and benign thyroid patients were compared.

In the authors' workflow: Researchers built a distant-metastasis classifier for papillary thyroid cancer that drew on CDR3 differences across clinicopathological groups. Using MiXCR, TCRdb reanalyzed the PCR reads. What appears here as the V and J calls and clone size reflects TCRdb's work, not the paper's. The data contain 5,500 or so clones, around a third of them singletons. Comment on this clone: Antigen specificity is unknown.

No treatment had been given to any patient before thyroid surgery. The V end lost 3 bases, the J end lost 6 bases, and 14 bases lay between the germline ends. The CDR3 extends over 13 amino acids. The germline gives CDR1 GTSNPN, CDR2 SVGIG (reference sequence). Findings and caveats of the study: According to reports, the diversity of TCR beta was significantly higher in malignant thyroid tumors than in benign nodules, and this held in both blood and tumor samples.

The clonotype was recovered from a male donor with papillary thyroid cancer or a benign thyroid nodule (not recorded which). Some clones in this sample may be carry-over from other donors' samples. The J gene is TRBJ1-1, the V gene TRBV30, with D unresolved. Material: adjacent normal tissue. Written as DNA, the CDR3 is TGTGCCTGGAGAGACGACCCTAACTCTGAAGCTTTCTTT. Residues: CAWRDDPNSEAFF.